This T cell receptor beta chain is from a study of immune cell composition in non-small cell lung cancer. The CDR3 is made up of 18 amino acids. V lost 4 bases to trimming and J lost 4 bases; unmatched junction nucleotides: 15. The V gene's germline CDR1 is MDHEN and CDR2 SYDVKM. TCRdb's copy holds only in-frame clones and misses some; the assay was immunoSEQ multiplex PCR. The sample contains thousands of clones, 75% to 80% of which appear only once. This TCR was sampled from a human donor with non-small cell lung cancer. The chain couples TRBV28 to TRBJ1-2, with 10 bases matching TRBD1. Sequencing was performed on lung tumor tissue. As DNA, the CDR3 is TGTGCCAGCAGTTGGGTCGGGACAGGGGACAAAAGGGGCTATGGCTACACCTTC. Protein product: CASSWVGTGDKRGYGYTF.